These T cell receptor beta chains were read from a single sample in a study of cytomegalovirus exposure and HLA in healthy donors. The table came from immunoSEQ multiplex PCR; TCRdb's copy has only in-frame clones and leaves some out. Here the sample spans 150,000 to 200,000 clones, 75% to 85% being singletons. The specimen sequenced was PBMCs. These receptor sequences come from a woman in her twenties or thirties in good health and CMV-seropositive. Each CDR3 is given with its conserved first and last residue. The D gene is left open where the match is weak. Clone size, where shown, is once, few, many, or a class for clones that have expanded.

cdr3_aa cdr3_nt d_call v_call clone_size j_call
CASSRLARGYEQYF TGTGCCAGTAGTAGGCTAGCTCGAGGATACGAGCAGTACTTC . TRBV19 . TRBJ2-7
CATSRGRLDTEAFF TGTGCCACCAGCAGGGGCCGGTTGGACACTGAAGCTTTCTTT . TRBV15 . TRBJ1-1
CASSSKPYEQYF TGTGCCAGCAGTTCCAAGCCCTACGAGCAGTACTTC . TRBV27 . TRBJ2-7
CASSQWPSGTESDEQFF TGCGCCAGCAGCCAATGGCCTAGCGGAACCGAAAGCGATGAGCAGTTCTTC TRBD2 TRBV4-3 . TRBJ2-1
CASSPLGTGSDTQYF TGTGCCAGCAGTCCCCTCGGGACAGGGTCCGATACGCAGTATTTT TRBD1 TRBV2 few TRBJ2-3
CASSPSGTDTQYF TGTGCCAGCAGCCCATCGGGCACAGATACGCAGTATTTT . TRBV7-8 . TRBJ2-3
CASSLAGLEDEQFF TGTGCCAGCAGCTTAGCAGGACTAGAGGATGAGCAGTTCTTC TRBD2 TRBV7-2 . TRBJ2-1
CATNRGNQPQHF TGTGCCACTAACAGGGGGAATCAGCCCCAGCATTTT TRBD1 TRBV19 few TRBJ1-5
CASSPWDRSSYEQYF TGCGCCAGCAGCCCATGGGACAGGAGCTCCTACGAGCAGTACTTC TRBD1 TRBV5-1 . TRBJ2-7
CASSLGLAGSYEQYF TGTGCCAGCAGCTTGGGACTAGCGGGCTCCTACGAGCAGTACTTC TRBD2 TRBV5-4 . TRBJ2-7
CASSPRGSYNEQFF TGTGCCAGCTCACCAAGGGGCAGCTACAATGAGCAGTTCTTC . TRBV18 . TRBJ2-1
CASSLDRVRETQYF TGTGCCAGCAGCCTGGACAGGGTTCGGGAGACCCAGTACTTC TRBD1 TRBV7-6 . TRBJ2-5
CATGTYEQYF TGTGCGACAGGCACCTACGAGCAGTACTTC . TRBV27 once TRBJ2-7
CASSLALNTEAFF TGTGCCAGCAGCTTGGCCCTGAACACTGAAGCTTTCTTT . TRBV7-9 . TRBJ1-1
CAWILAGETQYF TGTGCCTGGATCCTAGCGGGAGAGACCCAGTACTTC TRBD2 TRBV30 . TRBJ2-5
CASSRDSGRSRTDTQYF TGTGCCAGCAGCCGAGATAGCGGGAGGTCTCGCACAGATACGCAGTATTTT TRBD2 TRBV5-6 . TRBJ2-3
CASSHNSPGGASYNEQFF TGCGCCAGCAGCCACAACTCCCCGGGGGGAGCCTCCTACAATGAGCAGTTCTTC TRBD2 TRBV4-1 once TRBJ2-1
CAWSVRGTFPYPLYGYTF TGTGCCTGGAGTGTACGGGGGACTTTTCCCTACCCGCTCTATGGCTACACCTTC . TRBV30 once TRBJ1-2
CSALSGTEAFF TGCAGTGCTCTTTCCGGGACAGAAGCTTTCTTT . TRBV20-1 . TRBJ1-1
CASQGQGNTEAFF TGCGCCAGTCAGGGACAGGGGAACACTGAAGCTTTCTTT TRBD1 TRBV5-1 . TRBJ1-1
CASSLGEGSTGELFF TGTGCCAGCAGCTTAGGGGAGGGGAGTACCGGGGAGCTGTTTTTT TRBD2 TRBV7-7 . TRBJ2-2
CASSFPGVWGYQPQHF TGTGCCAGTAGTTTCCCCGGGGTTTGGGGATATCAGCCCCAGCATTTT . TRBV19 once TRBJ1-5
CATKTGGGRAGELFF TGTGCCACTAAAACAGGGGGGGGAAGGGCCGGGGAGCTGTTTTTT . TRBV27 few TRBJ2-2
CASAQPQGNTIYF TGTGCTAGTGCCCAACCGCAGGGAAACACCATATATTTT . TRBV12-5 . TRBJ1-3
CATSPGTSTDTQYF TGTGCCACCTCGCCGGGGACTAGCACAGATACGCAGTATTTT . TRBV28 . TRBJ2-3
CASSISRAGNTEAFF TGTGCCAGTAGTATTTCTAGGGCGGGGAACACTGAAGCTTTCTTT . TRBV19 . TRBJ1-1
CASSLSGGGHNEQFF TGTGCCAGCAGTTTAAGCGGGGGGGGGCACAATGAGCAGTTCTTC TRBD2 TRBV6-5 . TRBJ2-1
CASSSGRGAGELFF TGCGCCAGCAGCAGCGGGAGAGGCGCCGGGGAGCTGTTTTTT TRBD2 TRBV4-3 once TRBJ2-2
CASSDYRPGQYEQYF TGTGCCAGCAGTGATTATCGCCCGGGACAGTACGAGCAGTACTTC TRBD1 TRBV28 . TRBJ2-7
CASSHGTGVDNEQFF TGCGCCAGCAGCCACGGGACAGGGGTAGACAATGAGCAGTTCTTC TRBD1 TRBV4-1 . TRBJ2-1